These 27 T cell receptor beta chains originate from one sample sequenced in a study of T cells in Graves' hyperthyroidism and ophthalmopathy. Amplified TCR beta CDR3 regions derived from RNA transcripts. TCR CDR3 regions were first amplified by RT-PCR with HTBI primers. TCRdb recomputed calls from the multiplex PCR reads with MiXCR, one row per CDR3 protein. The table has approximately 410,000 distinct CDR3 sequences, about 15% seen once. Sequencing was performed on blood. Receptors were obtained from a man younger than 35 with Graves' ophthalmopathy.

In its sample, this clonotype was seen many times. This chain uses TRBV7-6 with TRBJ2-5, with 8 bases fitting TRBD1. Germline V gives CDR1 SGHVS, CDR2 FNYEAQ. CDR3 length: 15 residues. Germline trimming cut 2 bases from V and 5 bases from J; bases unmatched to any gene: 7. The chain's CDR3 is CASSLLQGAGETQYF. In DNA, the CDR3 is TGTGCCAGCAGCTTACTTCAGGGGGCAGGGGAGACCCAGTACTTC. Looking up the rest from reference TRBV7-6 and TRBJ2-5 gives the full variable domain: GAGVSQSPRYKVTKRGQDVALRCDPISGHVSLYWYRQALGQGPEFLTYFNYEAQQDKSGLPNDRFSAERPEGSISTLTIQRTEQRDSAMYRCASSLLQGAGETQYFGPGTRLLVL.

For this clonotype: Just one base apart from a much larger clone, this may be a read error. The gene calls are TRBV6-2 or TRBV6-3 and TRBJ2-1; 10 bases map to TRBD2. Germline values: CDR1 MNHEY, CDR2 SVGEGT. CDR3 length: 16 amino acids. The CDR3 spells CANSSFSGRTNNEQFF. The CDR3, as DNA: TGTGCCAACAGTTCGTTTAGCGGGAGGACGAACAATGAGCAGTTCTTC.

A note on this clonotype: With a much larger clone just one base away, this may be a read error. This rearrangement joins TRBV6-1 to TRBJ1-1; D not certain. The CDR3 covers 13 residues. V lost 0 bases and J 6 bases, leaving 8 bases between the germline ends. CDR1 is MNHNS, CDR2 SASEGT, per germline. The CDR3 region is CASSEAGMSEAFF. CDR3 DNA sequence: TGTGCCAGCAGTGAAGCAGGGATGTCTGAAGCTTTCTTT.

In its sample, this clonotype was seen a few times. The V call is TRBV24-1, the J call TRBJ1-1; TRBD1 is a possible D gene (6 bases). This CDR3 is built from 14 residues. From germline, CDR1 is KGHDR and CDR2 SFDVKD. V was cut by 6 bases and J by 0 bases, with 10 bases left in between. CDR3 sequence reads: CATSPGDVNTEAFF. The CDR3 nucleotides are TGTGCCACCAGTCCAGGGGACGTGAACACTGAAGCTTTCTTT.

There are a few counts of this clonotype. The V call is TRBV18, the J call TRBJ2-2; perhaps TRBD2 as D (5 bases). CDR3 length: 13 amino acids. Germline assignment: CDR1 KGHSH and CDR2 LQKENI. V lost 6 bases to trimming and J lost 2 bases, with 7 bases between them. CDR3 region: CASSDFNTGELFF. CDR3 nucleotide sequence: TGTGCCAGCTCGGACTTTAACACCGGGGAGCTGTTTTTT.

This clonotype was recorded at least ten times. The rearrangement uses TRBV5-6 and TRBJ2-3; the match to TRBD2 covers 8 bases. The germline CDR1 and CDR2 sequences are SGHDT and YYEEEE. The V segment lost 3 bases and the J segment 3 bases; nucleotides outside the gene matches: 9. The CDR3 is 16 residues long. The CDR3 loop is CASSYAPGLGTDTQYF. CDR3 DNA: TGTGCCAGCAGCTATGCCCCGGGACTAGGGACAGATACGCAGTATTTT. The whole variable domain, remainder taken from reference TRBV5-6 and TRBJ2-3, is DAGVTQSPTHLIKTRGQQVTLRCSPKSGHDTVSWYQQALGQGPQFIFQYYEEEERQRGNFPDRFSGHQFPNYSSELNVNALLLGDSALYLCASSYAPGLGTDTQYFGPGTRLTVL.

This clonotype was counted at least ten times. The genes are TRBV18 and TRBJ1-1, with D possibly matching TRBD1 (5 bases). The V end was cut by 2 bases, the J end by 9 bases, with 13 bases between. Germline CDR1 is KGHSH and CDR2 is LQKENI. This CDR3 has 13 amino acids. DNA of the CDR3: TGTGCCAGCTCACCAGGGCAGGGCTCTCAAGCTTTCTTT. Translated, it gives CASSPGQGSQAFF.

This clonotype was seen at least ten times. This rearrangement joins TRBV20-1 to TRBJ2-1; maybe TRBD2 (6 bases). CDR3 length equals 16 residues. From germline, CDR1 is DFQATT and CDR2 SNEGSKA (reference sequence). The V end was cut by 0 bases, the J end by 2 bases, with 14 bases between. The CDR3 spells CSARDIDGRTYNEQFF. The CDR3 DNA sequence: TGCAGTGCTAGAGATATCGACGGGAGAACCTACAATGAGCAGTTCTTC.

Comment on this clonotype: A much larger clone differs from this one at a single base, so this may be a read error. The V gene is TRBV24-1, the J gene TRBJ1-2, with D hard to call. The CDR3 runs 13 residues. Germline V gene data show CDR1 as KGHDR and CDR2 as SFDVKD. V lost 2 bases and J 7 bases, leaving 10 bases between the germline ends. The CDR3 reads CATSDSFGCGYTF. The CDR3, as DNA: TGTGCCACCAGTGATTCCTTCGGCTGTGGCTACACCTTC.

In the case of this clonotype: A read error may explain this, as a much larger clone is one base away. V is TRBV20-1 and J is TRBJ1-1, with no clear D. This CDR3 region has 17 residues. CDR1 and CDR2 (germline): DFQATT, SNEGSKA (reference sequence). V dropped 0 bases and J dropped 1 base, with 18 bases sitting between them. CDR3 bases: TGCAGTGCTAGAGAACTCCCACTTGTAGGGCCGAACACTGAAGCTTTCTTT. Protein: CSARELPLVGPNTEAFF.

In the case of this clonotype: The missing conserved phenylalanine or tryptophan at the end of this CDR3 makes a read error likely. Here the CDR3 DNA reads TGTGCCAGCAGTTTAAGGGTGCCACCCCTCCACCTT. It is translated as CASSLRVPPLHL. This chain uses TRBV12-3 or TRBV12-4 with TRBJ1-6; D gene ambiguous. The V and J ends lost 2 bases and 11 bases respectively, with 7 bases between them. This CDR3 has 12 amino acids.

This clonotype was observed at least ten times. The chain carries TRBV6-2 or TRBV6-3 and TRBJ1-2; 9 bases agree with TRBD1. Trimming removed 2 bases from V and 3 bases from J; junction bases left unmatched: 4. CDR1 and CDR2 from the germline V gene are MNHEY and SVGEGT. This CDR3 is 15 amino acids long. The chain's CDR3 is CASSYQDRGYYGYTF. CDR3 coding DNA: TGTGCCAGCAGTTACCAGGACAGGGGATACTATGGCTACACCTTC.

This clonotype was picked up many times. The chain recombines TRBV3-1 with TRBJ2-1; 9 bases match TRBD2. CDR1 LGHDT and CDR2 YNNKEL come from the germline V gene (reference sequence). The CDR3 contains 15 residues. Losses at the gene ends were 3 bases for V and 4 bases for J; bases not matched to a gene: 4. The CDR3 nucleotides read TGTGCCAGCAGCCAGGGCGGGGGGGGATACAATGAGCAGTTCTTC. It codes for CASSQGGGGYNEQFF.

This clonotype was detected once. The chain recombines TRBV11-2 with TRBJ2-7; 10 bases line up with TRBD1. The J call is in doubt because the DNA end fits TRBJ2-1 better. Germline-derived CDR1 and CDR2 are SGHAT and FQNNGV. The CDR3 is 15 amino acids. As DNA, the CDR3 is TGTGCCAGCAGCCTAGGGACAGGGGCCAGCTACGAGCAGTTCTTC. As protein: CASSLGTGASYEQFF.

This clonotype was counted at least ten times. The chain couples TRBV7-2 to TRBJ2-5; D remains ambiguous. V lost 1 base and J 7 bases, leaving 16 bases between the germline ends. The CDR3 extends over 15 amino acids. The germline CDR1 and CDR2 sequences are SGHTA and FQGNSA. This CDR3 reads CASSLDPGLTRTQYF. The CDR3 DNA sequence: TGTGCCAGCAGCTTAGATCCTGGCCTCACAAGGACCCAGTACTTC. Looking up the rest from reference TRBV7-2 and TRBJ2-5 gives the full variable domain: GAGVSQSPSNKVTEKGKDVELRCDPISGHTALYWYRQSLGQGLEFLIYFQGNSAPDKSGLPSDRFSAERTGGSVSTLTIQRTQQEDSAVYLCASSLDPGLTRTQYFGPGTRLLVL.

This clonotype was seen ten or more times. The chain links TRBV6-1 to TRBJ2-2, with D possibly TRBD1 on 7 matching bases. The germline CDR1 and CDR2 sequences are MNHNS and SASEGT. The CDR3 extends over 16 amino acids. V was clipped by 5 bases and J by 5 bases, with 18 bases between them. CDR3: CASSPSRRGLTGELFF. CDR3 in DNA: TGTGCCAGCAGTCCCTCAAGGAGGGGGCTGACCGGGGAGCTGTTTTTT.

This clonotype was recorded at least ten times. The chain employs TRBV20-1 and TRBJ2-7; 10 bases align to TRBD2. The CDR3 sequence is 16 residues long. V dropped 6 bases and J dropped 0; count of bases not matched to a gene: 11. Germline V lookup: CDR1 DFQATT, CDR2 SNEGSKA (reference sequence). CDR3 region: CSAPHSLAGDSYEQYF. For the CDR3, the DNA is TGCAGTGCACCTCACAGCCTAGCGGGGGACTCCTACGAGCAGTACTTC.

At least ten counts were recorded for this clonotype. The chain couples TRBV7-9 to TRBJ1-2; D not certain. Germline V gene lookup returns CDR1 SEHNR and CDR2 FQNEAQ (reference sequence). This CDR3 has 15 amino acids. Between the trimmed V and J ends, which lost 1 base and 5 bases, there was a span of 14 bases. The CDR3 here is CASSLGTVLTYGYTF. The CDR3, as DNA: TGTGCCAGCAGCTTAGGTACAGTCCTTACGTATGGCTACACCTTC.

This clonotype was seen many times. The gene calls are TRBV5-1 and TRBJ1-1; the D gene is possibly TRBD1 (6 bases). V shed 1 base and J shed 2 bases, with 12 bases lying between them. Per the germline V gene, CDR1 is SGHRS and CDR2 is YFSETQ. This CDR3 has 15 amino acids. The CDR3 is CASSLTGGGNTEAFF. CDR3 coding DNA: TGCGCCAGCAGCTTGACGGGGGGCGGTAACACTGAAGCTTTCTTT.

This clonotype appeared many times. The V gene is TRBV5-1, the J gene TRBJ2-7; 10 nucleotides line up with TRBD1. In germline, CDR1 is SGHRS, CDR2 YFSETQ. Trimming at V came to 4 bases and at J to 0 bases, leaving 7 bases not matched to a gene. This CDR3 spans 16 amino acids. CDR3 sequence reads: CASSADRGLGSYEQYF. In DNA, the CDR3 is TGCGCCAGCAGCGCCGACAGGGGGCTAGGCTCCTACGAGCAGTACTTC.

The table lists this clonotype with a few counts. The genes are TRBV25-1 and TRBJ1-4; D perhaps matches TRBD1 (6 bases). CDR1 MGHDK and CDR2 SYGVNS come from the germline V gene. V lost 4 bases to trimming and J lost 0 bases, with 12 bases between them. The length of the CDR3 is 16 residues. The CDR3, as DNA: TGTGCCAGCAGTGGGACAGCCAGTGCAACTAATGAAAAACTGTTTTTT. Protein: CASSGTASATNEKLFF.

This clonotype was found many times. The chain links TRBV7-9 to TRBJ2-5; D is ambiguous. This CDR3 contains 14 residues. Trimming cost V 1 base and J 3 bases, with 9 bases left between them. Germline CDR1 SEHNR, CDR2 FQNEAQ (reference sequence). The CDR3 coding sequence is TGTGCCAGCAGCTTAGTGGCTCTCGAAGAGACCCAGTACTTC. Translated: CASSLVALEETQYF. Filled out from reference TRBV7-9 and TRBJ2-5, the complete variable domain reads DTGVSQNPRHKITKRGQNVTFRCDPISEHNRLYWYRQTLGQGPEFLTYFQNEAQLEKSRLLSDRFSAERPKGSFSTLEIQRTEQGDSAMYLCASSLVALEETQYFGPGTRLLVL.

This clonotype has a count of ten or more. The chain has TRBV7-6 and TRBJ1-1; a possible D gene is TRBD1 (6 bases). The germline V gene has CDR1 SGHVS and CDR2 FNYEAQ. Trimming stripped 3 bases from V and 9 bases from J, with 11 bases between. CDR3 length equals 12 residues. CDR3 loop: CASSFPGQQAFF. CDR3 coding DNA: TGTGCCAGCAGCTTCCCAGGACAGCAAGCTTTCTTT.

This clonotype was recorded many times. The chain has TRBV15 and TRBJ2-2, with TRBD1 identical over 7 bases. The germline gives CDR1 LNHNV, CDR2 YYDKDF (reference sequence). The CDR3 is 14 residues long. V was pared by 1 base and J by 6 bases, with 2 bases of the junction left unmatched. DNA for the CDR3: TGTGCCACCAGCAGAGGACAGGGTTCCGGGGAGCTGTTTTTT. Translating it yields CATSRGQGSGELFF.

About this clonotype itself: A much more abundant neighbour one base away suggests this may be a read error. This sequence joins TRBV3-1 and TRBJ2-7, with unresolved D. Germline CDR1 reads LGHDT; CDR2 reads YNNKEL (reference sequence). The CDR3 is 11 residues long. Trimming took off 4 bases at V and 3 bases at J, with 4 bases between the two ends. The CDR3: CASSRHYEQYF. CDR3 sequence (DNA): TGTGCCAGCAGCCGTCACTACGAGCAGTACTTC.

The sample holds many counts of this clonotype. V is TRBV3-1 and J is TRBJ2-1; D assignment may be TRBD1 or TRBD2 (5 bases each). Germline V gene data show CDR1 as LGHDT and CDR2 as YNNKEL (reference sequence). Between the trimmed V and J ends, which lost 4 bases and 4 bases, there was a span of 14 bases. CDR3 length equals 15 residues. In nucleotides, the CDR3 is TGTGCCAGCAGCCTGAGGGGCGGAAGGTACAATGAGCAGTTCTTC. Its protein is CASSLRGGRYNEQFF.

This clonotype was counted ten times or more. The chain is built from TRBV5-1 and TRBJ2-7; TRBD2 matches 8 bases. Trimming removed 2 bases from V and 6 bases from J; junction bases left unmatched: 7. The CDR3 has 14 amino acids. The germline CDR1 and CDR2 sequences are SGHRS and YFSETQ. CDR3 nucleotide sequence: TGCGCCAGCAGCTTCGGGGGGGTGTCGATCGAGCAGTACTTC. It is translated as CASSFGGVSIEQYF.